A selection of T cell receptor beta chains follows, all from one sample in a study of cytomegalovirus exposure and HLA in healthy donors. Sequenced by immunoSEQ multiplex PCR; TCRdb stores in-frame clones only, minus some. The sample features 70,000 to 80,000 clones, with 2.5% to 3% in its top ten. Sequencing used PBMCs. These receptors were taken from a middle-aged man in good health and CMV-seronegative. CDR3s include the opening cysteine and the closing phenylalanine or tryptophan. A D gene is named only where the DNA matches it firmly.

>TRBJ1-1|TRBV27|.
TGTGCCAGCAGTTTAAGGGGTCTCACGAACACTGAAGCTTTCTTT
CASSLRGLTNTEAFF
>TRBJ1-1|TRBV18|TRBD1
TGTGCCAGCTCAAAGGGACAGGGGGCTAAGAACACTGAAGCTTTCTTT
CASSKGQGAKNTEAFF
>TRBJ1-1|TRBV29-1|TRBD1
TGCAGCGTAGGACAGGGGTTTTCTACTGAAGCTTTCTTT
CSVGQGFSTEAFF
>TRBJ2-7|TRBV19|TRBD2
TGTGCCAGTAGTACTAGCGGGGGGGACTACGAGCAGTACTTC
CASSTSGGDYEQYF
>TRBJ1-3|TRBV12-5|.
TGTGCTAGTGACCCGGGACAAGACTCTGGAAACACCATATATTTT
CASDPGQDSGNTIYF
>TRBJ2-5|TRBV28|.
TGTGCCAGCAGTTGGGGGGATGAACGGACCCAGTACTTC
CASSWGDERTQYF
>TRBJ2-1|TRBV5-1|TRBD2
TGCGCCAGCAGCCTGGGGCGGGGGGGCCGTGATGAGCAGTTCTTC
CASSLGRGGRDEQFF
>TRBJ1-4|TRBV7-9|.
TGTGCCAGCAGCTTGCAGGGTATGAAGAATGAAAAACTGTTTTTT
CASSLQGMKNEKLFF
>TRBJ2-2|TRBV28|TRBD2
TGTGCCAGCAGCGCGTCTCTAGCGGGGGACACCGGGGAGCTGTTTTTT
CASSASLAGDTGELFF
>TRBJ1-5|TRBV12-5|.
TGTGCTAGTGCTCCTTCCGCGGGGCTAAGCAATCAGCCCCAGCATTTT
CASAPSAGLSNQPQHF
>TRBJ1-1|TRBV5-1|TRBD1
TGCGCCAGCAGCACCTCAGGGGGCCGGAACACTGAAGCTTTCTTT
CASSTSGGRNTEAFF
>TRBJ2-5|TRBV7-7|TRBD2
TGTGCTAGCAGCTGCCGGACTAGCGGGGGTGGGTACTTC
CASSCRTSGGGYF
>TRBJ1-2|TRBV7-8|.
TGTGCCAGCAGACCAGGATCCCGCTATGGCTACACCTTC
CASRPGSRYGYTF
>TRBJ1-2|TRBV4-1|.
TGCGCCAGCAGCCAAGATCCCCAGGGAGGCTTTAGTGGCTACACCTTC
CASSQDPQGGFSGYTF
>TRBJ1-3|TRBV5-6|TRBD1
TGTGCCAGCAGAAGGACCGGGACAGGGGGCAGGTCTGGAAACACCATATATTTT
CASRRTGTGGRSGNTIYF
>TRBJ2-3|TRBV4-1|TRBD2
TGCGCCAGCAGCCAAGATCTCAGCGGGGGACGGGGGGATACGCAGTATTTT
CASSQDLSGGRGDTQYF
>TRBJ2-7|TRBV30|.
TGTGCCTGGAGATCATGGGCAGGACATTCCTACGAGCAGTACTTC
CAWRSWAGHSYEQYF
>TRBJ1-3|TRBV6-1|.
TGTGCCAGCAGTGAAGGAGCCCCCCGTTGGGGGCTTGCTGGAAACACCATATATTTT
CASSEGAPRWGLAGNTIYF
>TRBJ2-7|TRBV7-9|TRBD1
TGTGCCAGCACCTCGGGGACAGGGAACTACGAGCAGTACTTC
CASTSGTGNYEQYF
>TRBJ1-1|TRBV6-5|.
TGTGCCAGCAGCGTTGTATTGAACACTGAAGCTTTCTTT
CASSVVLNTEAFF
>TRBJ1-2|TRBV30|.
TGTGCCTGGAGTGCTTCTCGCTATGGCTACACCTTC
CAWSASRYGYTF
>TRBJ1-1|TRBV10-3|.
TGTGCCATCAGATCCCCCGGGCAGGGGTTGACTGAAGCTTTCTTT
CAIRSPGQGLTEAFF
>TRBJ2-5|TRBV5-3|.
TGTGCCAGAAGCTCAGCACTAGACGGGGAGACCCAGTACTTC
CARSSALDGETQYF
>TRBJ1-6|TRBV20-1|.
TGCAGTGCTGGGCATTCACCCCTCCACTTT
CSAGHSPLHF
>TRBJ2-7|TRBV6-1|.
TGTGCCAGCAGACCCCTATCAGCGTACTCCTACGAGCAGTACTTC
CASRPLSAYSYEQYF
>TRBJ1-1|TRBV5-6|.
TGTGCCAGCAGCTTACAGGGTTTCACTGAAGCTTTCTTT
CASSLQGFTEAFF
>TRBJ1-6|TRBV19|.
TGTGCCAGTAGCCAGCAGGGGCCCCGCAATTCACCCCTCCACTTT
CASSQQGPRNSPLHF
>TRBJ1-3|TRBV28|TRBD1
TGTGCCAGCAGGTCCACAGGGGGCTACTCTGGAAACACCATATATTTT
CASRSTGGYSGNTIYF
>TRBJ2-2|TRBV5-1|TRBD2
TGCGCCAGCAGCTTGGTAGCGGGGGGCAGTAACACCGGGGAGCTGTTTTTT
CASSLVAGGSNTGELFF
>TRBJ2-7|TRBV11-3|.
TGTGCCAGCAGCTTAGCAACCCAGGACGAGCAGTACTTC
CASSLATQDEQYF
>TRBJ2-2|TRBV18|.
TGTGCCAGCTCAACCCCCCTCGGGTCGAACACCGGGGAGCTGTTTTTT
CASSTPLGSNTGELFF
>TRBJ2-7|TRBV18|.
TGTGCCAGCTCACCACGGGACATCGTCTCCTACGAGCAGTACTTC
CASSPRDIVSYEQYF
>TRBJ1-6|TRBV7-9|TRBD1
TGTGCCAGCAGCTTAGCTGAGACAGGGGGTAATTCACCCCTCCACTTT
CASSLAETGGNSPLHF
>TRBJ2-3|TRBV18|.
TGTGCCAGCTCACCCGCAGGGGCCAACACAGATACGCAGTATTTT
CASSPAGANTDTQYF
>TRBJ1-4|TRBV30|.
TGTGCCTGGAGCAGGAATGAAAAACTGTTTTTT
CAWSRNEKLFF
>TRBJ2-7|TRBV7-9|.
TGTGCCAGCAGCTTAGTCCAGGGACTTTTCTACGAGCAGTACTTC
CASSLVQGLFYEQYF
>TRBJ1-5|TRBV4-2|TRBD1
TGTGCCAGCAGCCAAGAGGGGACAGGTAGTTATCAGCCCCAGCATTTT
CASSQEGTGSYQPQHF
>TRBJ2-2|TRBV5-1|TRBD2
TGCGCCAGCAGCTTGGGGACTAGAGAGATCGGGGAGCTGTTTTTT
CASSLGTREIGELFF
>TRBJ1-2|TRBV19|.
TGTGCCAGTAGGGTTACCGGAGGGGACTATGGCTACACCTTC
CASRVTGGDYGYTF
>TRBJ2-7|TRBV7-2|.
TGTGCCAGCAGTCCTGAAGGGGGATCACTCTACGAGCAGTACTTC
CASSPEGGSLYEQYF
>TRBJ1-3|TRBV7-9|.
TGTGCCAGCAGCTTAGCTGGGCAGGCCTCTGGAAACACCATATATTTT
CASSLAGQASGNTIYF
>TRBJ1-1|TRBV27|.
TGTGCCAGCAGTCTCGAGGCCAGGGTGAACACTGAAGCTTTCTTT
CASSLEARVNTEAFF
>TRBJ2-1|TRBV25-1|.
TGTGCCAGCAGTGATGGGACATCGACCTACAATGAGCAGTTCTTC
CASSDGTSTYNEQFF
>TRBJ2-7|TRBV5-1|.
TGCGCCAGCAGCTTGGATACGGGTAGTTCCGAGCAGTACTTC
CASSLDTGSSEQYF
>TRBJ1-1|TRBV18|.
TGTGCCAGCTCACCATCAGGTTTCAACACTGAAGCTTTCTTT
CASSPSGFNTEAFF
>TRBJ2-2|TRBV19|TRBD1
TGTGCCAGTAGCCTGACAGGGGTTACCGGGGAGCTGTTTTTT
CASSLTGVTGELFF
>TRBJ2-3|TRBV5-1|.
TGCGCCAGCAGCTACTCTAGCGCGGTAGGTGGCACAGATACGCAGTATTTT
CASSYSSAVGGTDTQYF
>TRBJ2-7|TRBV30|.
TGTGCCTGGGAACAGTTCAGCTACGAGCAGTACTTC
CAWEQFSYEQYF
>TRBJ1-5|TRBV4-1|.
TGCGCCAGCAGCCAAGCGCGAGAGGCGCTCGGCAATCAGCCCCAGCATTTT
CASSQAREALGNQPQHF
>TRBJ1-4|TRBV29-1|TRBD1
TGCAGCGTTGATACCGGGGGACAGGGAACTGAAAAACTGTTTTTT
CSVDTGGQGTEKLFF
>TRBJ1-1|TRBV15|.
TGTGCCACCAGCCCTGCGGGGGGGAATGAGGCTTTCTTT
CATSPAGGNEAFF
>TRBJ2-7|TRBV5-1|TRBD2
TGCGCCAGCAGCTTGTCGGGGGGACACGAGCAGTACTTC
CASSLSGGHEQYF